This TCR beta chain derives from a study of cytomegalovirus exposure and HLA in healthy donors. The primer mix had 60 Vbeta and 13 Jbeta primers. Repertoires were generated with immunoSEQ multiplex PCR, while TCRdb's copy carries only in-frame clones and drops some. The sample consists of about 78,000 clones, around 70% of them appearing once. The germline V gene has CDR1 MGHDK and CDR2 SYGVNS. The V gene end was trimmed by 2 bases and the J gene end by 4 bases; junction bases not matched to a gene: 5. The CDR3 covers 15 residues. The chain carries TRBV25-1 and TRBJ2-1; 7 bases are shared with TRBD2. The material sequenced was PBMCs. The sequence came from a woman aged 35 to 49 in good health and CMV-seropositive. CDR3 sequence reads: CASSEGTTTYNEQFF. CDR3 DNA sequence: TGTGCCAGCAGTGAAGGGACTACTACATACAATGAGCAGTTCTTC.